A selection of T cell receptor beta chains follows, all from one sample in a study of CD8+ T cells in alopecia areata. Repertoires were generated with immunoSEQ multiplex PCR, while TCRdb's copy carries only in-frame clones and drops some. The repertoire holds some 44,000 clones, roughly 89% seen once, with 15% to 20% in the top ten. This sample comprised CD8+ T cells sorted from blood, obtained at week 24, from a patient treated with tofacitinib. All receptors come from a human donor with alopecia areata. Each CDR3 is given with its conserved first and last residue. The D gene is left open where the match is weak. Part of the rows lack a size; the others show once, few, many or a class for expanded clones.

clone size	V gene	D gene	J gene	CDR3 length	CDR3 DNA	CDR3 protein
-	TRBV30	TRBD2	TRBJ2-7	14	TGTGCCTGGAGTGCACTAGCGGCCTCCTACGAGCAGTACTTC	CAWSALAASYEQYF
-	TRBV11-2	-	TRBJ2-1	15	TGTGCCAGCAGCTCCCTAATAGACGCCCGCTATGAGCAGTTCTTC	CASSSLIDARYEQFF
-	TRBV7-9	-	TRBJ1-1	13	TGTGCCAGCAGCTCACCCCCCGGGACAAAGGCTTTCTTT	CASSSPPGTKAFF
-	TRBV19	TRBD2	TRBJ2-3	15	TGTGCCAGTAGTATTGTTAGCGGGAGCACAGATACGCAGTATTTT	CASSIVSGSTDTQYF
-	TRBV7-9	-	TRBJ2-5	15	TGTGCCAGCAGCGCGCTATGGACGGATCAAGAGACCCAGTACTTC	CASSALWTDQETQYF
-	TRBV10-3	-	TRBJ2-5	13	TGTGCCATCAGTGAAGGAAGGCAAGAGACCCAGTACTTC	CAISEGRQETQYF
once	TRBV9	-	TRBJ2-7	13	TGTGCCAGCAGCGCCGGGCCCTTCTACGAGCAGTACTTC	CASSAGPFYEQYF
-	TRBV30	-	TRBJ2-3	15	TGTGCCTGGAATCGCGGCGGGACTAGCACAGATACGCAGTATTTT	CAWNRGGTSTDTQYF
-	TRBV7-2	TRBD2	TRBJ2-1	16	TGTGCCAGCAGCTCCGGACTAGCCAGCTCCTACAATGAGCAGTTCTTC	CASSSGLASSYNEQFF
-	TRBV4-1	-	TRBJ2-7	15	TGCGCCAGCAGCCAAGACGCGGGGAGGACCTACGAGCAGTACTTC	CASSQDAGRTYEQYF
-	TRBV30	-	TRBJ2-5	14	TGTGCCTGGAGTAAGATCACCCCAGGAGAGACCCAGTACTTC	CAWSKITPGETQYF
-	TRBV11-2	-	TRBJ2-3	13	TGTGCCAGCGAGGCGGAAAGCACAGATACGCAGTATTTT	CASEAESTDTQYF
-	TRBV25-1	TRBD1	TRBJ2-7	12	TGTGCCAGCACAGGACAGGGCTACGAGCAGTACTTC	CASTGQGYEQYF
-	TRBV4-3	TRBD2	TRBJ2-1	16	TGCGCCAGCAGCCCTCAAGGACTAGCGGACTACAATGAGCAGTTCTTC	CASSPQGLADYNEQFF
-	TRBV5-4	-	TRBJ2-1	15	TGTGCCAGCAGCTTGGAGTCGGCAGGGAAGGATGAGCAGTTCTTC	CASSLESAGKDEQFF
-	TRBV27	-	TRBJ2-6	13	TGTGCCAGCACCTCAGCTGGGGCCAACGTCCTGACTTTC	CASTSAGANVLTF
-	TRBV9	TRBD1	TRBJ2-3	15	TGTGCCAGCAGCGTAGAGGGGGCTTCGACAGATACGCAGTATTTT	CASSVEGASTDTQYF
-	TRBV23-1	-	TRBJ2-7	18	TGCGCCAGCAGTCAAAGTCCCCCGGGGCAGCGAGTTTCCTACGAGCAGTACTTC	CASSQSPPGQRVSYEQYF
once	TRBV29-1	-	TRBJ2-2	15	TGCAGCGTTGAAGATCAGGAGCTGACATCCGGGGAGCTGTTTTTT	CSVEDQELTSGELFF
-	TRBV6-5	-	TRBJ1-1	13	TGTGCCAGCACCCTACGGAAGGATACTGAAGCTTTCTTT	CASTLRKDTEAFF
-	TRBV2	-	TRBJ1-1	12	TGTGTGAAACGGAGACCGAACACTGGAGCTTTCTTT	CVKRRPNTGAFF
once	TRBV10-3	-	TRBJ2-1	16	TGTGCCATCAGTGAGCCGGGCAGCGCCGTTTACAATGAGCAGTTCTTC	CAISEPGSAVYNEQFF
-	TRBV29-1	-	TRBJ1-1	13	TGCAGCGTTGAAGACAGCTTGAACACTGAAGCTTTCTTT	CSVEDSLNTEAFF
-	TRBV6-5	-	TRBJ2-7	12	TGTGCCAGCAGTTCCTCAATCTACGAGCAGTACTTC	CASSSSIYEQYF
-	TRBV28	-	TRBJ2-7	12	TGTGCCAGCAGTTTCAGGGGCTACGAGCAGTACTTC	CASSFRGYEQYF
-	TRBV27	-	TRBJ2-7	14	TGTGCCAGCAGTTTCCAGGGGGGCAGCTACGAGCAGTACTTC	CASSFQGGSYEQYF
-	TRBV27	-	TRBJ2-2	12	TGTGCCAGCAGTGAATACACCGGGGAGCTGTTTTTT	CASSEYTGELFF
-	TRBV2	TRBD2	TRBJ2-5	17	TGTGCCAGCAGCCCCGGGACTAGCGGGGGGCCCACGGAGACCCAGTACTTC	CASSPGTSGGPTETQYF
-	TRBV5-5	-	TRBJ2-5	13	TGTGCCAGCAGCTTGGGGCAGAAAGAGACCCAGTACTTC	CASSLGQKETQYF
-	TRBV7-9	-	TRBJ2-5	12	TGTGCCAGCAGCTTAGGGGCGGAGACCCAGTACTTC	CASSLGAETQYF
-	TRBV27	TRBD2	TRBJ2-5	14	TGTGCCAGCAGTTTATCCGGGACTAGCCAGACCCAGTACTTC	CASSLSGTSQTQYF
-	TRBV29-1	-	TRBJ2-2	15	TGCAGCGTTGAAGAGAGGGTTTCGAACACCGGGGAGCTGTTTTTT	CSVEERVSNTGELFF
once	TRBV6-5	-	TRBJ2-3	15	TGTGCCAGCAGAATACAGGGAGGAAGCACAGATACGCAGTATTTT	CASRIQGGSTDTQYF
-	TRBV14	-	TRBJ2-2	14	TGTGCCAGCAGCCAATCGTGGGGGGAAAGGGAGCTGTTTTTT	CASSQSWGERELFF
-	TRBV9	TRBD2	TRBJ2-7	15	TGTGCCAGCAGCGTAGGTCTAGCGGCCCTCGACGAGCAGTACTTC	CASSVGLAALDEQYF
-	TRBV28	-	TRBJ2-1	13	TGTGCCAGCAGTGAGAGCTCCTACAATGAGCAGTTCTTC	CASSESSYNEQFF
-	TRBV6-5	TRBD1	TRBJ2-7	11	TGTGCCAGCAGTCAGGACAGGGAACTGTACTTC	CASSQDRELYF
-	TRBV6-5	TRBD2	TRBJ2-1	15	TGTGCCAGCAGCCGGACTAGCGGGGACTACAATGAGCAGTTCTTC	CASSRTSGDYNEQFF
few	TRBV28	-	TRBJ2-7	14	TGTGCCAGCAGTTCCCCGGGGTCCCTTTACGAGCAGTACTTC	CASSSPGSLYEQYF
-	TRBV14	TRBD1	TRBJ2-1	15	TGTGCCAGCAGCCTCCCGGGACAGGGAGTAAATGAGCAGTTCTTC	CASSLPGQGVNEQFF
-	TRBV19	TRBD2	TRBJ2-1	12	TGTGCCAGTAGTATAGGTGGGACTAGGGAGTTCTTC	CASSIGGTREFF
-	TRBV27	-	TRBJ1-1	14	TGTGCCAGCAGTTTAGGCCCGGAGAACACTGAAGCTTTCTTT	CASSLGPENTEAFF
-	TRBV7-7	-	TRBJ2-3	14	TGTGCTAGCAGCTTAGTCCCAGGGTCGGATACGCAGTATTTT	CASSLVPGSDTQYF
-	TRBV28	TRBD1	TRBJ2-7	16	TGTGCCAGCAGTGGCGGACAGGGCCCCCTGAGCTACGAGCAGTACTTC	CASSGGQGPLSYEQYF